This T cell receptor (beta chain) was documented in a study of OX40 agonist ivuxolimab in advanced cancers. At the level of the study: Among those enrolled, mean age was approximately 60 years (range roughly 23 to 90) and 75% to 85% were male.

Collection of blood occurred at baseline, at cycle 4 day 1, and at cycle 7 day 1. Findings and caveats of the study: Expanded peripheral T cell antigen specificity was not determined. Dose levels from 0.1 to 3.0 mg/kg saw CD4+ and CD8+ blood T cells expand clonally by week 6.

Libraries were prepared by immunoSEQ multiplex PCR; TCRdb keeps only in-frame clonotypes and omits some of them. The sample lists fewer than 90,000 clones, roughly 87% occurring once. Germline V gives CDR1 SEHNR, CDR2 FQNEAQ (reference sequence). There are 14 residues in the CDR3. V lost 5 bases and J lost 1, with 11 bases in between. Note on this clone: Its matching antigen is unknown.

The rearrangement links TRBV7-9 to TRBJ1-1; D possibly corresponds to TRBD1 (5 bases). The TCR sequence derives from an adult with an advanced solid tumor such as melanoma, head and neck, liver or kidney cancer. The input for sequencing was CD4+ or CD8+ T cells sorted from blood, taken in a trial of the OX40 agonist ivuxolimab. CDR3 DNA: TGTGCCAGCAGCGCCCGGACACCGAACACTGAAGCTTTCTTT. This gives the protein CASSARTPNTEAFF.